Below, 2 T cell receptor beta chains from the same sample are listed, as sequenced in a study of T cell repertoires in cytomegalovirus infection. TCRdb passed the reads through MiXCR, listing each CDR3 protein once. The top ten hold roughly 13% of the sample, which has some 920,000 distinct CDR3 sequences, 31% seen once. No antigen has been assigned to these receptors. This material consisted of cultured CD8+ T cells from PBMCs, taken from culture after CMV antigen stimulation. The receptors derive from a human donor in good health (CMV status not recorded). Some clones in this sample may be carry-over from other donors' samples.

A few counts support this clonotype. The chain recombines TRBV6-2 or TRBV6-3 with TRBJ2-1; TRBD1 is a possible D gene (5 bases). The CDR3 runs 14 residues. Trimming left V 1 base short and J 5 bases short, with 9 bases between. The germline gives CDR1 MNHEY, CDR2 SVGEGT. The CDR3 loop reads CASSYWGPDNEQFF. In DNA, the CDR3 is TGTGCCAGCAGTTACTGGGGCCCAGACAATGAGCAGTTCTTC.

This clonotype was detected only a few times. This chain links TRBV2 with TRBJ2-3; 7 bases agree with TRBD1. V lost 6 bases to trimming and J lost 7 bases; unmatched junction nucleotides: 7. Germline V gene sequence: CDR1 SNHLY, CDR2 FYNNEI. The CDR3 consists of 13 residues. CDR3 bases: TGTGCCAGCAGCTCTATGACAGGGTATACGCAGTATTTT. It encodes CASSSMTGYTQYF.